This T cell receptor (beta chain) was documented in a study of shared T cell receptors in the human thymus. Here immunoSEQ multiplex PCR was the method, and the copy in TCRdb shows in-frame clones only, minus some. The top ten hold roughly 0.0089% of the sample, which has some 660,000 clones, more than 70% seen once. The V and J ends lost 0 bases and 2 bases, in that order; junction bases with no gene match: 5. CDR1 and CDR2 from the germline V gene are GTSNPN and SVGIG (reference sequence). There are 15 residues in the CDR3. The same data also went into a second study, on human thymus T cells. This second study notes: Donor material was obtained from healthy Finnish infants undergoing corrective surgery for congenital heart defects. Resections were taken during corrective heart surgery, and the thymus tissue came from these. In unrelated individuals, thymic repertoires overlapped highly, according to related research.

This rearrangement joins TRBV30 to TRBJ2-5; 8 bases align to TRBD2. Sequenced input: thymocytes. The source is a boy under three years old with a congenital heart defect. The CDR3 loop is CAWSVPSGGQETQYF. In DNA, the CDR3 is TGTGCCTGGAGTGTACCCAGCGGGGGTCAAGAGACCCAGTACTTC.